The clone carrying this T cell receptor (beta chain) was counted ten times or more. Antigen specificity is unknown. This record comes from a study of T cells in Graves' hyperthyroidism and ophthalmopathy. Whole-study findings and limits: It was a median around seven months before onset that the model predicted ophthalmopathy.

Hyperthyroidism had been newly diagnosed in patients aged 18 to 65, and its duration was under 2 months. What was amplified from RNA transcripts were TCR beta CDR3 regions. RT-PCR in the first round (using the HTBI primer set) targeted the TCR CDR3. In TCRdb, the multiplex PCR reads were re-called with MiXCR into one record per CDR3 protein. The table lists 550,000 to 650,000 distinct CDR3 sequences, 11% to 15% of them singletons. This CDR3 has 12 residues. V was shortened by 8 bases and J by 2 bases, with 10 bases between the two germline ends. The germline CDR1 and CDR2 sequences are SEHNR and FQNEAQ (reference sequence).

The clonotype comes from a woman aged 40 to 50 with Graves' hyperthyroidism. The chain couples TRBV7-9 to TRBJ2-7, with D perhaps TRBD2 (6 bases). The sample was blood. The CDR3 region is CASGTEPYEQYF. The CDR3 region has the DNA TGTGCCAGCGGGACTGAGCCCTACGAGCAGTACTTC. Looking up the rest from reference TRBV7-9 and TRBJ2-7 gives the full variable domain: DTGVSQNPRHKITKRGQNVTFRCDPISEHNRLYWYRQTLGQGPEFLTYFQNEAQLEKSRLLSDRFSAERPKGSFSTLEIQRTEQGDSAMYLCASGTEPYEQYFGPGTRLTVT.